The 17 T cell receptor beta chains below were found in one sample sequenced in a study of blood T cell repertoires in COVID-19. TCRdb's table, derived via immunoSEQ multiplex PCR, lists solely in-frame clones and lacks some. The table includes more than 110,000 clones, 65% to 80% detected once. Sequenced input: peripheral blood. Source of these receptors: a man aged 55-75 years with acute or convalescent COVID-19.

The chain combines TRBV5-1 with TRBJ2-7; TRBD1 matches at 8 bases. The V gene's germline CDR1 is SGHRS and CDR2 YFSETQ. The CDR3 loop spans 14 amino acids. With 4 bases clipped from V and 2 bases from J, the junction kept 5 bases outside the gene matches. The CDR3 is CASSQQGVTYEQYF. CDR3 bases: TGCGCCAGCAGCCAACAGGGGGTAACCTACGAGCAGTACTTC.

The rearrangement links TRBV6-2 or TRBV6-3 to TRBJ2-5; 9 bases line up with TRBD2. V lost 4 bases to trimming and J lost 1 base; unmatched junction nucleotides: 7. CDR3 length: 16 amino acids. The germline V gene encodes CDR1 MNHEY and CDR2 SVGEGT. CDR3 coding DNA: TGTGCCAGCAGTTTATTCCGGCGGGAGGGCCAAGAGACCCAGTACTTC. Translated, it gives CASSLFRREGQETQYF.

The sample holds one count of this clone. The chain employs TRBV30 and TRBJ2-7; 7 bases fit TRBD2. V was pared by 5 bases and J by 6 bases, with 4 bases of the junction left unmatched. The CDR3 consists of 11 residues. The germline CDR1 and CDR2 sequences are GTSNPN and SVGIG (reference sequence). The CDR3 coding sequence is TGTGCCTGGGGGCCTAGCGGCGAGCAGTACTTC. Its translation: CAWGPSGEQYF.

The chain carries TRBV5-1 and TRBJ1-1; D is uncertain. Trimming cost V 5 bases and J 3 bases, with 11 bases left between them. The CDR3 covers 13 residues. In germline, CDR1 is SGHRS, CDR2 YFSETQ. The CDR3 sequence: CASSYSGDTEAFF. Here the CDR3 DNA reads TGCGCCAGCAGTTATAGCGGGGACACTGAAGCTTTCTTT.

The J gene is TRBJ2-7, the V gene TRBV10-3, with D possibly TRBD2 on 6 matching bases. The CDR3 runs to 15 residues. The ends were cut back, 8 bases at V and 0 bases at J, with 17 bases in the middle. Germline V CDR1 and CDR2: ENHRY, SYGVKD. The CDR3: CAISVRDLSSYEQYF. Here the CDR3 DNA reads TGTGCCATCTCTGTTCGGGACTTGAGCTCCTACGAGCAGTACTTC.

This clone was recorded once. V is TRBV27 and J is TRBJ1-2; 9 bases are a match to TRBD1. Germline V gives CDR1 MNHEY, CDR2 SMNVEV (reference sequence). V was clipped by 4 bases and J by 7 bases; unmatched bases: 10. This CDR3 is 15 amino acids long. The CDR3 loop reads CASSSPGQGFSGYTF. Written as DNA, the CDR3 is TGTGCCAGCAGTTCTCCGGGACAGGGATTTAGTGGCTACACCTTC.

The chain recombines TRBV19 with TRBJ2-2; 8 bases line up with TRBD1. The CDR3 length is 15 residues. The J segment lost 3 bases and the V segment lost 5 bases, leaving 5 bases of the junction unmatched. Germline assignment: CDR1 LNHDA and CDR2 SQIVND (reference sequence). Here the CDR3 reads CASSSQGQDTGELFF. CDR3 in DNA: TGTGCCAGTAGTTCTCAGGGACAGGACACCGGGGAGCTGTTTTTT.

V gene TRBV11-2 combines with J gene TRBJ1-1; D unclear. Germline assignment: CDR1 SGHAT and CDR2 FQNNGV. CDR3 length equals 13 residues. Trimming cost V 1 base and J 5 bases, with 8 bases left between them. CDR3 sequence reads: CASSLGGRTEAFF. The CDR3, as DNA: TGTGCCAGCAGCTTAGGAGGGAGGACTGAAGCTTTCTTT.

The chain combines TRBV28 with TRBJ2-3, with a tentative D call TRBD2 (6 bases). CDR1 and CDR2 from the germline V gene are MDHEN and SYDVKM. V was cut by 3 bases and J by 2 bases, with 15 bases left in between. This CDR3 comprises 16 residues. The CDR3 DNA reads TGTGCCAGCAGTTTCCGACGCCGGGAGCCCACAGATACGCAGTATTTT. Amino acid sequence: CASSFRRREPTDTQYF.

The rearrangement joins TRBV7-2 to TRBJ1-5; no clear D. The germline CDR1 and CDR2 sequences are SGHTA and FQGNSA. Between the trimmed V and J ends, which lost 1 base and 5 bases, there was a span of 15 bases. CDR3 length: 16 residues. The CDR3 DNA reads TGTGCCAGCAGCTTAGTTCTTAGTACTCGTGATCAGCCCCAGCATTTT. This encodes CASSLVLSTRDQPQHF.

The V and J genes are TRBV6-2 or TRBV6-3 and TRBJ1-2, with 7 bases matching TRBD1. V shed 4 bases, J shed 5 bases, and the junction held 7 bases outside the gene matches. The CDR3 is made up of 14 amino acids. Germline CDR1 and CDR2: MNHEY and SVGEGT. The CDR3 DNA reads TGTGCCAGCAGTTTAACCGGGACAGTATATGGCTACACCTTC. It translates to CASSLTGTVYGYTF.

The gene calls are TRBV28 and TRBJ2-7; D may be TRBD2 (5 bases). V lost 2 bases and J 0 bases, leaving 17 bases between the germline ends. Looked up from germline, CDR1 is MDHEN and CDR2 is SYDVKM. The CDR3 has 17 residues. CDR3 in amino acids: CASSLPTGQRASYEQYF. CDR3 nucleotides: TGTGCCAGCAGTTTACCGACCGGGCAGAGGGCCTCCTACGAGCAGTACTTC.

In its sample, this clone was seen once. CDR3 nucleotide sequence: TGTGCCAGCAGCTTTAGACTAGCGGGGGGGATCAGCTCCTACGAGCAGTACTTC. It yields the protein CASSFRLAGGISSYEQYF. The chain carries TRBV7-2 and TRBJ2-7; 14 nucleotides agree with TRBD2. The CDR3 runs to 18 residues. Trimming cost V 3 bases and J 0 bases; bases outside gene matches: 7. Germline V lookup: CDR1 SGHTA, CDR2 FQGNSA.

The table lists this clone with a few counts. The chain couples TRBV7-3 to TRBJ2-3; 9 bases align to TRBD2. The V gene's germline CDR1 is SGHTA and CDR2 FQGTGA. This CDR3 contains 14 residues. J was trimmed by 3 bases and V by 5 bases; bases with no gene match: 3. CDR3 region: CASSRGLATDTQYF. DNA for the CDR3: TGTGCCAGCAGCCGAGGACTAGCGACAGATACGCAGTATTTT.

The chain employs TRBV7-9 and TRBJ1-4; 8 bases line up with TRBD1. CDR3 size: 16 residues. J gave up 3 bases and V 1 base, and 4 bases lay outside the gene matches. Germline-derived CDR1 and CDR2 are SEHNR and FQNEAQ (reference sequence). CDR3 nucleotide sequence: TGTGCCAGCAGCTTAGGCAGGGGGCAAGCTAATGAAAAACTGTTTTTT. Encoded protein: CASSLGRGQANEKLFF.

This clone was detected only once. The gene calls are TRBV5-4 and TRBJ2-2; D perhaps matches TRBD2 (5 bases). This CDR3 is built from 14 residues. CDR1 is SGHNT, CDR2 YYREEE, per germline (reference sequence). Trimming shortened V by 2 bases and J by 1 base, and 6 bases separated the two germline ends. CDR3 sequence (DNA): TGTGCCAGCAGCTTACTAGAGAACACCGGGGAGCTGTTTTTT. This translates into CASSLLENTGELFF.

This sequence joins TRBV25-1 and TRBJ1-6, with D perhaps TRBD1 (6 bases). V was cut by 4 bases and J by 7 bases, with 8 bases left in between. This CDR3 has 13 amino acids. Looked up from germline, CDR1 is MGHDK and CDR2 is SYGVNS. CDR3 sequence reads: CASSATGNSPLHF. The CDR3 coding sequence is TGTGCCAGCAGTGCCACAGGGAATTCACCCCTCCACTTT.